This T cell receptor beta chain was identified in a study of OX40 agonist ivuxolimab in advanced cancers. This CDR3 spans 15 amino acids. The germline gives CDR1 MNHEY, CDR2 SMNVEV (reference sequence). Trimming stripped 2 bases from V and 9 bases from J, with 17 bases between. Sequencing was performed with immunoSEQ multiplex PCR; in TCRdb, only in-frame clones are kept and a portion is missing. The table has around 20,000 clones, 74% seen once; the top ten hold roughly 34%. The receptor was derived from an adult with an advanced solid tumor such as melanoma, head and neck, liver or kidney cancer. The specimen was CD4+ or CD8+ T cells sorted from blood, collected in a trial of the OX40 agonist ivuxolimab. J is TRBJ1-5 and V is TRBV27, with D hard to call. CDR3 protein: CASSLVAGPRWPQHF. The CDR3 DNA reads TGTGCCAGCAGTTTAGTTGCGGGCCCCCGATGGCCCCAGCATTTT.